Below, 12 T cell receptor beta chains from the same sample are listed, as sequenced in a study of cytomegalovirus exposure and HLA in healthy donors. Researchers ran the PCR with 60 Vbeta and 13 Jbeta primers. The protocol was immunoSEQ multiplex PCR, while the TCRdb copy is restricted to in-frame clones and leaves out a portion. This sample contains over 100,000 clones. Sequencing was carried out using PBMCs. The source is a woman in her forties in good health and CMV-seropositive.

This chain joins TRBV5-1 and TRBJ2-6; perhaps TRBD1 as D (6 bases). The germline gives CDR1 SGHRS, CDR2 YFSETQ. V was cut by 0 bases and J by 3 bases, with 10 bases left in between. This CDR3 region has 16 residues. The CDR3 sequence is CASSLAGDLGANVLTF. The CDR3 DNA follows: TGCGCCAGCAGCTTGGCAGGGGACCTTGGGGCCAACGTCCTGACTTTC.

V usage is TRBV7-2 and J usage is TRBJ1-2; unclear D gene. The CDR3 is 14 residues long. V dropped 5 bases and J dropped 2 bases, with 12 bases sitting between them. From germline, CDR1 is SGHTA and CDR2 FQGNSA. CDR3 sequence (DNA): TGTGCCAGCAGCCTTAACTACAACAACTATGGCTACACCTTC. This gives the protein CASSLNYNNYGYTF.

The chain joins TRBV13 to TRBJ2-2; D possibly corresponds to TRBD1 (5 bases). The CDR3 has 14 amino acids. Per the germline V gene, CDR1 is PRHDT and CDR2 is FYEKMQ (reference sequence). Trimming left V 5 bases short and J 6 bases short, with 13 bases between. The CDR3 sequence: CASSPQAPPGELFF. DNA of the CDR3: TGTGCCAGCAGCCCACAGGCCCCCCCCGGGGAGCTGTTTTTT.

The chain has TRBV7-3 and TRBJ2-1; 7 bases line up with TRBD2. Germline V lookup: CDR1 SGHTA, CDR2 FQGTGA. Trimming took 2 bases from V and 1 from J; bases not matched to a gene: 2. The CDR3 extends over 15 amino acids. In DNA form, the CDR3 reads TGTGCCAGCAGCTTAGCGGGAGAGTCCTACAATGAGCAGTTCTTC. Translating gives CASSLAGESYNEQFF.

The gene calls are TRBV6-1 and TRBJ1-3; D not resolved. Germline V gene lookup returns CDR1 MNHNS and CDR2 SASEGT. The CDR3 is 11 residues long. V was trimmed by 5 bases and J by 3 bases, leaving 2 bases between them. The CDR3 nucleotides are TGTGCCAGCAGTTATGGAAACACCATATATTTT. Its protein product is CASSYGNTIYF.

The chain's CDR3 is CASSLGLAGGPHNEQFF. The CDR3, as DNA: TGTGCCAGCAGCTTAGGGCTAGCGGGAGGGCCCCACAATGAGCAGTTCTTC. This rearrangement joins TRBV7-3 to TRBJ2-1, with TRBD2 identical over 12 bases. This CDR3 comprises 17 residues. Losses at the gene ends were 2 bases for V and 5 bases for J; bases not matched to a gene: 7. Germline CDR1 reads SGHTA; CDR2 reads FQGTGA.

This chain connects TRBV7-8 to TRBJ2-1; TRBD2 matches at 12 bases. Trimming at V came to 5 bases and at J to 10 bases, leaving 18 bases not matched to a gene. CDR3 length: 18 residues. Germline CDR1 is SGHVS and CDR2 is FQNEAQ. The CDR3 DNA follows: TGTGCCAGCAGCCCTGGGACTAGCGGGCATGAGGGTTCGGGGGAGCAGTTCTTC. Protein: CASSPGTSGHEGSGEQFF.

V gene TRBV18 combines with J gene TRBJ1-2; D may be TRBD1 (6 bases). CDR3 length: 14 amino acids. CDR1 is KGHSH and CDR2 is LQKENI in the germline V gene. V lost 3 bases and J lost 5, with 13 bases in between. CDR3 residues: CASSPRQETYGYTF. In DNA form, the CDR3 reads TGTGCCAGCTCACCCCGACAGGAGACTTATGGCTACACCTTC.

The chain joins TRBV11-3 to TRBJ2-1, with 10 bases lining up with TRBD1. The J segment lost 2 bases and the V segment lost 2 bases, leaving 3 bases of the junction unmatched. The CDR3 has 16 residues. The germline V gene encodes CDR1 SGHNT and CDR2 YENEEA. The CDR3 region is CASSLQGTGAYNEQFF. CDR3 sequence (DNA): TGTGCCAGCAGCTTACAGGGGACAGGGGCCTACAATGAGCAGTTCTTC.

The rearrangement links TRBV5-1 to TRBJ2-5; 7 bases are shared with TRBD2. Judging by the DNA end, TRBJ2-7 fits better; the J call may be wrong. Looked up from germline, CDR1 is SGHRS and CDR2 is YFSETQ. The CDR3 is 15 amino acids. CDR3 sequence: CASSLTASGGDEQYF. The CDR3 coding sequence is TGCGCCAGCAGCTTGACGGCTAGCGGTGGCGACGAGCAGTACTTC.

V usage is TRBV15 and J usage is TRBJ2-7; possibly TRBD1 for D (6 bases). The CDR3 has 17 amino acids. CDR1 is LNHNV and CDR2 is YYDKDF in the germline V gene (reference sequence). The germline V and J ends were trimmed by 3 bases and 2 bases, with 20 bases remaining between them. This chain's CDR3 is CATSRGALMDNAYEQYF. CDR3 bases: TGTGCCACCAGCAGGGGGGCTTTGATGGACAACGCCTACGAGCAGTACTTC.

The rearrangement uses TRBV19 and TRBJ2-3; perhaps TRBD2 as D (5 bases). The V end was cut by 8 bases, the J end by 0 bases, with 9 bases between. CDR3 length: 13 residues. The germline V gene encodes CDR1 LNHDA and CDR2 SQIVND (reference sequence). CDR3 loop: CASEGSSTDTQYF. The CDR3 DNA reads as TGTGCCAGTGAGGGATCCAGCACAGATACGCAGTATTTT. The full variable domain, completed using reference TRBV19 and TRBJ2-3, is DGGITQSPKYLFRKEGQNVTLSCEQNLNHDAMYWYRQDPGQGLRLIYYSQIVNDFQKGDIAEGYSVSREKKESFPLTVTSAQKNPTAFYLCASEGSSTDTQYFGPGTRLTVL.